This TCR beta chain was recovered during a study of T cell clonotyping in hematopoietic cell transplantation. General study results and limits: Higher Inverse Simpson Index values in graft donor and pretransplant recipient predicted broader posttransplant TCR diversity. At the given depth, recipient repertoires were over 95% de novo clonotypes. After transplant, recipient diversity fell while pathologically expanded clonotypes grew through day 180. Without cell sorting, CD4 versus CD8 contributions remain unresolved.

TCRdb's copy holds only in-frame clones and misses some; the assay was immunoSEQ multiplex PCR. The sample includes about 6,700 clones, 30% to 45% of them seen just once. Of note for this clone: Its antigen is undetermined.

The germline CDR1 and CDR2 sequences are MGHDK and SYGVNS. Trimming shortened V by 2 bases and J by 3 bases, and 13 bases separated the two germline ends. This CDR3 contains 15 residues. The origin of this receptor is a female patient between 60 and 69 years old who had an allogeneic stem cell transplant, so the T cells may come from the graft donor. Some clones in this sample may be carry-over from other donors' samples. The sequenced sample was peripheral blood mononuclear cells, obtained 30 days after allogeneic stem cell transplant. The chain links TRBV25-1 to TRBJ1-2; D is undetermined. This CDR3 is CASSEEGRSYYGYTF. The CDR3, as DNA: TGTGCCAGCAGTGAAGAAGGCAGAAGCTACTATGGCTACACCTTC.